The rows below give T cell receptor beta chains drawn from one sample of a study of blood T cell repertoires in COVID-19. The repertoire was sequenced with immunoSEQ multiplex PCR; TCRdb's copy has only in-frame clones and lacks some. This sample yields more than 70,000 clones, of which over 80% are seen a single time; 3% to 4.5% belongs to the top ten. Sequenced: peripheral blood. These receptors came from a woman aged 45-59 years in a cohort sampled during active COVID-19. The conserved cysteine and the conserved F or W are not part of the CDR3 here.

>TRBJ1-4|TRBV28
ASSLSGTGHEKLF
>TRBJ2-2|TRBV30
AWKRAPPELF
>TRBJ1-4|TRBV5-1
ASSLEDQGEKLF
>TRBJ2-7|TRBV7-3
ASSLGDRQGDEQY
>TRBJ2-5|TRBV7-3
ASSPVGLLAGSRETQY
>TRBJ1-1|TRBV14
ASSHPRQGGNTEAF
>TRBJ1-6|TRBV12-3/TRBV12-4
ASSLTVSPLH
>TRBJ2-5|TRBV5-1
ASSLAHRGFQETQY
>TRBJ2-1|TRBV11-2
ASSLQGWYGEQF
>TRBJ2-2|TRBV19
ASSRQVSDTGELF
>TRBJ2-2|TRBV28
ASSISSTGELF
>TRBJ1-5|TRBV20-1
SASEQVFQPQH
>TRBJ2-7|TRBV5-1
ASSDLGGSSYEQY
>TRBJ1-4|TRBV28
ASSFGGYRVEKLF
>TRBJ1-3|TRBV3-1/TRBV3-2
ASSPGQAPGNTIY
>TRBJ1-4|TRBV14
ASSKPTGFGEKLF
>TRBJ2-7|TRBV12-2
ASRCQCSGRFLEQY
>TRBJ1-2|TRBV3-1/TRBV3-2
ASSPGPPGGGYT
>TRBJ2-5|TRBV6-5
ASSSGYRGETQY
>TRBJ2-3|TRBV6-1
ASSEISSGTTDTQY
>TRBJ2-1|TRBV7-3
ASSGGTGVYNEQF
>TRBJ1-6|TRBV3-1/TRBV3-2
ASSQTGGNNSPLH
>TRBJ2-3|TRBV6-4
ASRNRETDTQY
>TRBJ2-7|TRBV7-9
ASSLATGGWY
>TRBJ2-7|TRBV29-1
SVEGNTYEQY
>TRBJ2-5|TRBV10-3
AISESRAAQETQY
>TRBJ1-4|TRBV28
ATCLSRRGEKLF
>TRBJ1-1|TRBV6-6
ASSFQPGQKNTEAF
>TRBJ2-5|TRBV5-4
ASSWEGFNKETQY
>TRBJ2-3|TRBV30
AWSQAGGLSTDTQY
>TRBJ2-7|TRBV4-1
ARAPYEQY
>TRBJ2-6|TRBV5-4
ASSLGGTSGANVLT
>TRBJ1-5|TRBV2
ASSKGQGSNQPQH
>TRBJ2-5|TRBV18
ASSPGTGDQETQY
>TRBJ2-3|TRBV27
ASSPGQRTDTQY
>TRBJ2-5|TRBV5-1
ASSLGAGLAGAYQETQY
>TRBJ1-6|TRBV6-6
ASSHTRPRVSYNSPLH
>TRBJ1-2|TRBV18
ASSPGTVTYGYT
>TRBJ2-1|TRBV27
ASTLWGTSHNEQF
>TRBJ1-5|TRBV19
ASSSSGAVNQPQH
>TRBJ2-5|TRBV6-5
ASSYSGGETQY
>TRBJ2-2|TRBV5-4
ASHSKRGVTGELF
>TRBJ2-1|TRBV24-1
ATSVSGAGTSGSRAYNEQF
>TRBJ2-7|TRBV12-3/TRBV12-4
ASSLGAYEQY
>TRBJ1-4|TRBV5-6
ASSHRGPGIEKLF
>TRBJ2-5|TRBV10-3
AISESTGPQETQY
>TRBJ2-7|TRBV28
ASSFAGGGLYEQY
>TRBJ1-1|TRBV19
ASSSGTALITEAF
>TRBJ2-5|TRBV14
ASSQAWRGTQY
>TRBJ1-4|TRBV6-5
ASSQGDREKLF
>TRBJ2-1|TRBV7-2
ASSLDALAERGRYNEQF
>TRBJ1-5|TRBV15
ATSRGQGDQPQH
>TRBJ1-2|TRBV3-1/TRBV3-2
ASSQGYRDYGYT
>TRBJ2-5|TRBV9
ASSVSGSQETQY